A selection of T cell receptor beta chains follows, all from one sample in a study of T-cell memory formation after mild COVID-19. From the 5' RACE reads, TCRdb called clonotypes with MiXCR, one entry per CDR3 protein. This sample carries roughly 340,000 distinct CDR3 sequences, approximately 16% of them seen once, and the ten largest clones take approximately 20%. The sample taken for sequencing was PBMCs or a T cell subset sorted from them (not recorded which). The receptor source for this set is a man aged 18-30 years who had mild COVID-19 (a few samples of this study predate the infection). Cell type and time point are not known. CDR3s include the opening cysteine and the closing phenylalanine or tryptophan. The D gene is left open where the match is weak. A row's size may be missing; if present it is once, few, many or a size class.

size: few; D: .; J: TRBJ1-6; V: TRBV10-3; CDR3: CAISEGSGPLHF; DNA: TGTGCCATCAGTGAGGGGTCGGGGCCCCTCCACTTT
size: few; D: .; J: TRBJ2-1; V: TRBV6-2/TRBV6-3; CDR3: CASSYRPRANNEQFF; DNA: TGTGCCAGCAGTTATCGACCAAGAGCTAACAATGAGCAGTTCTTC
size: few; D: .; J: TRBJ1-2; V: TRBV6-2/TRBV6-3; CDR3: CASTTGGRNYGYTF; DNA: TGTGCCAGCACGACCGGGGGAAGGAACTATGGCTACACCTTC
size: few; D: .; J: TRBJ2-1; V: TRBV5-1; CDR3: CASSLEGPPEQFF; DNA: TGCGCCAGCAGCTTGGAGGGTCCTCCCGAGCAGTTCTTC
size: .; D: .; J: TRBJ2-5; V: TRBV9; CDR3: CASSGPTGRETQYF; DNA: TGTGCCAGCAGCGGGCCGACAGGGAGGGAGACCCAGTACTTC
size: .; D: .; J: TRBJ2-1; V: TRBV5-1; CDR3: CASSGTWGRGEQFF; DNA: TGCGCCAGCAGCGGAACATGGGGTAGGGGAGAGCAGTTCTTC
size: few; D: .; J: TRBJ1-1; V: TRBV7-8; CDR3: CASSSRIFTEAFF; DNA: TGTGCCAGCAGCTCACGGATATTCACTGAAGCTTTCTTT
size: .; D: TRBD1; J: TRBJ2-2; V: TRBV9; CDR3: CASRGQGDGTGELFF; DNA: TGTGCCAGCCGAGGACAGGGGGATGGAACCGGGGAGCTGTTTTTT
size: few; D: .; J: TRBJ2-3; V: TRBV15; CDR3: CATSNTGPRTDTQYF; DNA: TGTGCCACCAGCAACACAGGGCCGCGCACAGATACGCAGTATTTT
size: few; D: .; J: TRBJ2-1; V: TRBV20-1; CDR3: CSARRDNEQFF; DNA: TGCAGTGCTCGGAGGGACAATGAGCAGTTCTTC
size: .; D: TRBD1; J: TRBJ2-5; V: TRBV7-2; CDR3: CASSGDRGRLQTQYF; DNA: TGTGCCAGCAGCGGGGACAGGGGGCGCCTCCAGACCCAGTACTTC